Shown below are 11 T cell receptor beta chains from a single sample sequenced in a study of post-analysis software for immune sequencing data. Study-wide results and caveats: The five TRBV segments detected at higher frequency in patients than in controls included TRBV5-6, TRBV5-1 and TRBV20-1.

Tagging with unique molecular identifiers was a feature of the TCR beta cDNA libraries. MiXCR was run by TCRdb on the PCR reads, yielding one entry per CDR3 protein. The sample consists of about 760,000 distinct CDR3 sequences, roughly 27% of them appearing once. Which antigens these TCRs recognize remains unknown. The sequencing input was blood. These receptors originate from a girl aged 5 to 17 with multiple sclerosis.

This clonotype appeared once. The rearrangement links TRBV7-8 to TRBJ1-3; D gene ambiguous. The CDR3 loop spans 12 amino acids. Per germline, CDR1 SGHVS and CDR2 FQNEAQ. V lost 0 bases to trimming and J lost 6 bases, with 3 bases between them. Here the CDR3 reads CASSLATNTIYF. Written as DNA, the CDR3 is TGTGCCAGCAGCTTAGCCACAAACACCATATATTTT.

This chain uses TRBV9 with TRBJ2-5; possibly TRBD1 for D (6 bases). The CDR3 extends over 18 amino acids. CDR1 and CDR2 (germline): SGDLS, YYNGEE. Trimming removed 3 bases at V and 0 bases at J, with 21 bases between. CDR3 in amino acids: CASSGRRIGQRYQETQYF. The CDR3 DNA is TGTGCCAGCAGCGGTAGGAGGATTGGACAGAGGTACCAAGAGACCCAGTACTTC.

The rearrangement uses TRBV11-2 and TRBJ1-6; D unresolved. Germline assignment: CDR1 SGHAT and CDR2 FQNNGV. Deletions cut 1 base from V and 1 base from J, with 5 bases between. This CDR3 is 15 amino acids long. In DNA, the CDR3 is TGTGCCAGCAGCTTAGCGTGGTCCTATAATTCACCCCTCCACTTT. Its protein is CASSLAWSYNSPLHF.

In this sample, this clonotype turned up many times. The CDR3 loop is CASSLDGAYEQYF. CDR3 bases: TGCGCCAGCAGCTTGGACGGAGCCTACGAGCAGTACTTC. V is TRBV5-1 and J is TRBJ2-7; D unclear. Looked up from germline, CDR1 is SGHRS and CDR2 is YFSETQ. The CDR3 extends over 13 amino acids. Trimming left V 0 bases short and J 2 bases short, with 6 bases between.

The J gene is TRBJ2-3, the V gene TRBV7-6; 8 positions agree with TRBD1. V shed 2 bases and J 4 bases; nucleotides not matched to a gene: 11. This CDR3 is built from 17 residues. Germline values: CDR1 SGHVS, CDR2 FNYEAQ. In DNA, the CDR3 is TGTGCCAGCAGCTTACGGTTTGGACAGGGCTCCGCAGATACGCAGTATTTT. Amino acids: CASSLRFGQGSADTQYF.

The V call is TRBV14, the J call TRBJ2-7; D is ambiguous. CDR1 and CDR2 from the germline V gene are SGHDN and FVKESK. The CDR3 is made up of 13 amino acids. V was trimmed by 4 bases and J by 7 bases, leaving 14 bases between them. DNA for the CDR3: TGTGCCAGCAGCCTGCGACCTGCCAATGAGCAGTACTTC. Translated, it gives CASSLRPANEQYF.

The chain joins TRBV6-5 to TRBJ2-7; TRBD1 aligns across 10 bases. This CDR3 region has 14 residues. In germline, CDR1 is MNHEY, CDR2 SVGAGI. The V gene end was trimmed by 1 base and the J gene end by 3 bases; junction bases not matched to a gene: 0. Here the CDR3 reads CASSYWDRGYEQYF. The CDR3 nucleotides are TGTGCCAGCAGTTACTGGGACAGGGGCTACGAGCAGTACTTC.

The chain has TRBV28 and TRBJ2-1; no clear D gene. Trimming removed 7 bases at V and 4 bases at J, with 8 bases between. This CDR3 contains 12 residues. CDR1 and CDR2 (germline): MDHEN, SYDVKM. DNA for the CDR3: TGTGCCAGCAACTCCCCTTACAATGAGCAGTTCTTC. Amino acid sequence: CASNSPYNEQFF.

J is TRBJ2-5 and V is TRBV7-9; D perhaps matches TRBD1 (5 bases). The end of the DNA is better explained by TRBJ2-4, so the J call may be wrong. The germline V gene encodes CDR1 SEHNR and CDR2 FQNEAQ (reference sequence). The CDR3 runs 15 residues. CDR3: CASSPPGRGKNIQYF. The CDR3 nucleotides read TGTGCCAGCAGCCCCCCCGGAAGGGGAAAAAACATTCAGTACTTC.

This clonotype was observed at least ten times. V usage is TRBV3-1 and J usage is TRBJ2-3; the D is unclear. From germline, CDR1 is LGHDT and CDR2 YNNKEL (reference sequence). V dropped 1 base and J dropped 4 bases, with 3 bases sitting between them. This CDR3 is built from 12 residues. In DNA form, the CDR3 reads TGTGCCAGCAGCCAAGGGGCAGATACGCAGTATTTT. Residues: CASSQGADTQYF.

This clonotype has more than one count but fewer than ten. The chain couples TRBV14 to TRBJ1-6, with D possibly matching TRBD1 (5 bases). This CDR3 contains 15 residues. V was trimmed by 5 bases and J by 7 bases, leaving 15 bases between them. CDR1 and CDR2 (germline): SGHDN, FVKESK. DNA of the CDR3: TGTGCCAGCAGCTATAACGTGGGGACGAATTCACCCCTCCACTTT. Protein sequence: CASSYNVGTNSPLHF.